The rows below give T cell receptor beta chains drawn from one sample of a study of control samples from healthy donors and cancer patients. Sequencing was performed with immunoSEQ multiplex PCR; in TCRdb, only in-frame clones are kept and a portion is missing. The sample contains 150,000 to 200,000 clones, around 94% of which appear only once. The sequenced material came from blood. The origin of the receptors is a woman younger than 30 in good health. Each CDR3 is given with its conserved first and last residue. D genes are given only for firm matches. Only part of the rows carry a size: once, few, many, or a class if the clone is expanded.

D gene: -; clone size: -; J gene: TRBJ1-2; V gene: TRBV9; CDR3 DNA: TGTGCCAGCAGCGTAGGGGCAGGAACCAATGGCTACACCTTC; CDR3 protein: CASSVGAGTNGYTF
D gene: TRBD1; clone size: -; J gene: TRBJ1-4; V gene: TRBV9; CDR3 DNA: TGTGCCAGCAGCGCCGACAGGGGCGGGTATGAAAAACTGTTTTTT; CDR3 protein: CASSADRGGYEKLFF
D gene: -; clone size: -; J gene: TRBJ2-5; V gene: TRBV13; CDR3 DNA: TGTGCCAGCAGCTTAAACGGGCTTACGAAGGAGACCCAGTACTTC; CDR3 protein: CASSLNGLTKETQYF
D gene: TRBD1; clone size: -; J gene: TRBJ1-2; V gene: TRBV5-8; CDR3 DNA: TGTGCCAGGGGGGACAGACTTACCTATGGCTACACCTTC; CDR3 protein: CARGDRLTYGYTF
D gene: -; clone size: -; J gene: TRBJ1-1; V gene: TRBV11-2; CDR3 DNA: TGTGCCAGCACCCTCCACACCTCGAACACTGAAGCTTTCTTT; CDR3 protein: CASTLHTSNTEAFF
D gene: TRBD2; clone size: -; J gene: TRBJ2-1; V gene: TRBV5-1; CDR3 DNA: TGCGCCAGCAGGTTGGGGGCCAGCGGGAGGGGCAATGAGCAGTTCTTC; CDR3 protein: CASRLGASGRGNEQFF
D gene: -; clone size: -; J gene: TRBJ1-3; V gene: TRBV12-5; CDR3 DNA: TGTGCTAGTGCCACATCCGGGCCTGAACGAAACACCATATATTTT; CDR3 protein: CASATSGPERNTIYF
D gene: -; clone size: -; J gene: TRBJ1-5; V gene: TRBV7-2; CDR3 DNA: TGTGCCAGCAGCCCCGAAGCGGGGGGCTATCAGCCCCAGCATTTT; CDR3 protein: CASSPEAGGYQPQHF
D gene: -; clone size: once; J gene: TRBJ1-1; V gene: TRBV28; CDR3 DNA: TGTGCCAGCAGGGAAACAACGTATGAAGCTTTCTTT; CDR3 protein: CASRETTYEAFF
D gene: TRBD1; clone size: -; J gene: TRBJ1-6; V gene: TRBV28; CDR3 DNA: TGTGCCAGCAGGATAGACAGGGGGTCCTCACCCCTCCACTTT; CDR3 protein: CASRIDRGSSPLHF
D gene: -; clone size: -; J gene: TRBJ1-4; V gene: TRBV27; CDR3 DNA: TGTGCCAGCACGACGGGGGGGGAAAAACTGTTTTTT; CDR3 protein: CASTTGGEKLFF
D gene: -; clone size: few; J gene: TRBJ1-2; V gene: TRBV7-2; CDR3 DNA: TGTGCCAGCAGCGTCTCCTCGGGGGCTAACTATGGCTACACCTTC; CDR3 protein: CASSVSSGANYGYTF
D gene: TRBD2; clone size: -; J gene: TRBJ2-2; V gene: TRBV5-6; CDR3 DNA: TGTGCCAGCAGCCCCGGCTATAGCGGGAGGGCCCGGTACGGGGAGCTGTTTTTT; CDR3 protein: CASSPGYSGRARYGELFF
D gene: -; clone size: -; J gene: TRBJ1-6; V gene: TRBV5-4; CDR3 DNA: TGTGCCAGCAGTTGGGAGGGCTCCTCCTATAATTCACCCCTCCACTTT; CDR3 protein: CASSWEGSSYNSPLHF
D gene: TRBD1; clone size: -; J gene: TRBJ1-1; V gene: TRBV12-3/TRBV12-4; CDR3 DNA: TGTGCCAGCAGTGACGGACAGGGAGAAGCTTTCTTT; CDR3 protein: CASSDGQGEAFF
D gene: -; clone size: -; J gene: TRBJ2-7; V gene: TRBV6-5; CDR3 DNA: TGTGCCAGCAGTTACATCCCTACCTACGAGCAGTACTTC; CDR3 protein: CASSYIPTYEQYF
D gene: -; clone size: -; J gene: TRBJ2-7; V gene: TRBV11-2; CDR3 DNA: TGTGCCAGCAGCTTAGGACAAGGCGGGTTGGGCTACGAGCAGTACTTC; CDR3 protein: CASSLGQGGLGYEQYF
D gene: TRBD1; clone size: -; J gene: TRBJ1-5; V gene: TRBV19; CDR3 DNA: TGTGCCAGTAGTAAAACAACAGGGGGCAGGCAGCCCCAGCATTTT; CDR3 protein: CASSKTTGGRQPQHF
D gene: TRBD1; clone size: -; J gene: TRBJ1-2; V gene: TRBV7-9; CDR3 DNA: TGTGCCAGCAGCGTAGCAGGGGGTTTGAGCTACACCTTC; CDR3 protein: CASSVAGGLSYTF
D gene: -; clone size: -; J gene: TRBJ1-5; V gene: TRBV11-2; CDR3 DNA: TGTGCCAGCAGCTTAGAGTTCGATCAGCCCCAGCATTTT; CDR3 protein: CASSLEFDQPQHF
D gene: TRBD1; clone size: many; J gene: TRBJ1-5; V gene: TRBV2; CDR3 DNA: TGTGCCAGCAGGGACCGGGACAGGGGTTTCAGAAGCAATCAGCCCCAGCATTTT; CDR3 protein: CASRDRDRGFRSNQPQHF
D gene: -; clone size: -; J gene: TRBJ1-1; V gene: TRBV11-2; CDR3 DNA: TGTGCCAGCAGCTTCTTCAGGGTAATGGACACTGAAGCTTTCTTT; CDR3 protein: CASSFFRVMDTEAFF
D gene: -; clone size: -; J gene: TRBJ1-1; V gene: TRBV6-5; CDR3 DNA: TGTGCCAGCAGTTACTCCCGTGACACACCAAACACTGAAGCTTTCTTT; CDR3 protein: CASSYSRDTPNTEAFF
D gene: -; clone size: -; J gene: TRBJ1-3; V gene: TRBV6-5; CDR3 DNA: TGTGCCAGCAGTTACGGGGACTCTGGAAACACCATATATTTT; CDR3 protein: CASSYGDSGNTIYF
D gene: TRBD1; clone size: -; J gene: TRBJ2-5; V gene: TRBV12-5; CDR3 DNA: TGTGCTAGTGCCCCCGGGACAGGGGGCGGCCAGTACTTC; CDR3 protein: CASAPGTGGGQYF
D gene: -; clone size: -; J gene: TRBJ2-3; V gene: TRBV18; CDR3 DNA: TGTGCCAGCTCACCGTACTTGGAATTAGGGGGAAACACAGATACGCAGTATTTT; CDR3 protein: CASSPYLELGGNTDTQYF
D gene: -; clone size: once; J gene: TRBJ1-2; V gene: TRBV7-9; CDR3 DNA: TGTGCCAGCAGTCCCGGGGGGGTTAACTATGGCTACACCTTC; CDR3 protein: CASSPGGVNYGYTF
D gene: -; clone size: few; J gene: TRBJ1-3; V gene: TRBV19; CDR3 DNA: TGTGCCAGTAGTATACGGGGCTCTGGAAACACCATATATTTT; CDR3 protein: CASSIRGSGNTIYF